This T cell receptor (beta chain) was sequenced in a study of Graves' ophthalmopathy and Graves' hyperthyroidism. Other autoimmune diseases, uncontrolled infections, pregnancy or lactation ruled patients out of participation. Fresh peripheral blood, over 9.5 ml, was the PBMC source. Findings of the study overall: This model predicted ophthalmopathy progression (sensitivity around 70%, specificity around 72%). Among expanded thyroid clonotypes above 0.001 frequency, most also occurred in blood.

Germline V gene sequence: CDR1 ENHRY, CDR2 SYGVKD. V dropped 6 bases and J dropped 2; count of bases not matched to a gene: 8. The CDR3 contains 15 residues. Amplified material comprised TCR beta CDR3 regions derived from RNA transcripts. The workflow started with a first-round RT-PCR run with HTBI primers and then moved on to a second-round multiplex PCR. TCRdb recomputed calls from the multiplex PCR reads with MiXCR, one row per CDR3 protein. Of about 380,000 distinct CDR3 sequences in the sample, approximately 15% were seen once. This clonotype was found many times. The antigen remains unidentified.

Sequencing was done on a sample of peripheral blood. The chain couples TRBV10-3 to TRBJ2-7; 9 bases map to TRBD2. The receptor was isolated from a woman aged 18 to 35 with stable Graves' hyperthyroidism. The CDR3 loop reads CAIRDPGLAPYEQYF. CDR3 DNA sequence: TGTGCCATCAGAGATCCGGGACTAGCTCCCTACGAGCAGTACTTC.